The rows below give T cell receptor beta chains drawn from one sample of a study of T cell repertoires in cytomegalovirus infection. TCRdb reprocessed the reads via MiXCR and lists one record per CDR3 protein. This table has hundreds of thousands of distinct CDR3 sequences, about 40% appearing once. Sequencing input: PBMCs. Source of these receptors: a human donor in good health (CMV status not recorded). Some clones in this sample may be carry-over from other donors' samples. Both conserved end residues are part of each CDR3. The D gene is left open where the match is weak. Only some rows state a clone size, as once, few, many or a class for expanded clones.

j_gene | abundance | d_gene | len | v_gene | CDR3aa | CDR3nt
TRBJ2-7 | few | TRBD2 | 14 | TRBV12-3/TRBV12-4 | CATTAREVSHEQYF | TGTGCCACTACCGCCCGGGAGGTCTCTCACGAGCAGTACTTC
TRBJ1-2 | . | TRBD1 | 15 | TRBV6-1 | CASSERGQVNYGYTF | TGTGCCAGCAGTGAGAGGGGACAGGTCAACTATGGCTACACCTTC
TRBJ1-2 | . | . | 12 | TRBV12-3/TRBV12-4 | CASSLFQFVCTF | TGTGCCAGCAGTCTCTTCCAGTTTGTCTGCACCTTC
TRBJ2-7 | many | TRBD2 | 15 | TRBV7-2 | CASSRTSSWAYEQYF | TGTGCCAGCAGCCGGACTAGCTCCTGGGCCTACGAGCAGTACTTC
TRBJ2-1 | few | TRBD1 | 13 | TRBV4-1 | CASSQIQGDEQFF | TGCGCCAGCAGCCAAATACAGGGGGATGAGCAGTTCTTC
TRBJ2-5 | few | . | 12 | TRBV10-3 | CAIRDSPETQYF | TGTGCCATCAGGGACTCCCCGGAGACCCAGTACTTC
TRBJ2-7 | once | TRBD1 | 18 | TRBV14 | CASSQYRATGTGPPEQYF | TGTGCCAGCAGCCAATACCGCGCGACCGGGACAGGGCCCCCCGAGCAGTACTTC
TRBJ2-3 | few | TRBD1 | 14 | TRBV19 | CASSDRVFTDTQYF | TGTGCCAGTAGCGACAGGGTCTTCACAGATACGCAGTATTTT
TRBJ2-7 | . | . | 14 | TRBV12-3/TRBV12-4 | CASSSVYYRSEQYF | TGTGCCAGCAGTTCCGTCTACTACAGGTCCGAGCAGTACTTC
TRBJ2-1 | . | . | 15 | TRBV11-2 | CASTLDMSVYNEQFF | TGTGCCAGCACCTTAGACATGAGTGTCTACAATGAGCAGTTCTTC
TRBJ2-7 | few | TRBD1 | 15 | TRBV11-1 | CASSRGTGVFWEQYF | TGTGCCAGCAGCCGTGGGACAGGCGTTTTTTGGGAGCAGTACTTC
TRBJ2-7 | . | . | 14 | TRBV11-2 | CASSLDPRGNEQYF | TGTGCCAGCAGCTTAGATCCCCGCGGAAACGAGCAGTACTTC
TRBJ1-1 | few | . | 15 | TRBV28 | CASRDPSRGGTEAFF | TGTGCCAGCAGGGACCCAAGTCGGGGGGGCACTGAAGCTTTCTTT
TRBJ1-1 | many | TRBD1 | 17 | TRBV4-1 | CASSQKGQGAKGTEAFF | TGCGCCAGCAGCCAAAAGGGTCAGGGGGCTAAGGGCACTGAAGCTTTCTTT
TRBJ1-1 | many | . | 15 | TRBV7-2 | CASSLRGALGTEAFF | TGTGCCAGCAGCTTACGTGGAGCCTTGGGCACTGAAGCTTTCTTT
TRBJ1-4 | few | . | 13 | TRBV28 | CASSLSGGEKLFF | TGTGCCAGCAGCCTGAGTGGTGGGGAAAAACTGTTTTTT
TRBJ1-2 | . | . | 13 | TRBV12-3/TRBV12-4 | CASSFRRDYGYTF | TGTGCCAGCAGTTTCCGAAGAGATTATGGCTACACCTTC
TRBJ1-4 | . | . | 15 | TRBV25-1 | CASRARGAGNEKLFF | TGTGCCAGCAGGGCTCGGGGGGCTGGTAATGAAAAACTGTTTTTT
TRBJ2-3 | . | . | 15 | TRBV5-1 | CASSYQALGTDTQYF | TGCGCCAGCAGCTACCAGGCCCTGGGCACAGATACGCAGTATTTT
TRBJ2-3 | . | . | 11 | TRBV28 | CASSDRDTQYF | TGTGCCAGCAGTGACAGAGATACGCAGTATTTT
TRBJ1-1 | few | . | 16 | TRBV15 | CATSRDSGAMNTEAFF | TGTGCCACCAGCAGAGATTCCGGGGCCATGAACACTGAAGCTTTCTTT
TRBJ2-3 | . | . | 15 | TRBV7-8 | CASISGTPRTDTQYF | TGTGCCAGCATATCCGGGACGCCTCGCACAGATACGCAGTATTTT
TRBJ1-1 | . | . | 16 | TRBV20-1 | CSARPPFGGIGTEAFF | TGCAGTGCTAGGCCTCCCTTTGGGGGAATAGGCACTGAAGCTTTCTTT
TRBJ2-7 | few | . | 12 | TRBV28 | CATDSSSYEQYF | TGTGCCACCGACAGCAGCTCCTACGAGCAGTACTTC
TRBJ1-1 | few | . | 16 | TRBV19 | CASSIDLKGGNTEAFF | TGTGCCAGTAGTATAGATCTTAAGGGGGGCAACACTGAAGCTTTCTTT
TRBJ2-2 | few | . | 15 | TRBV2 | CASSGGTTGTGELFF | TGTGCCAGCAGTGGGGGGACGACAGGCACCGGGGAGCTGTTTTTT
TRBJ2-7 | few | TRBD2 | 14 | TRBV7-8 | CASSLTSATYEQYF | TGTGCCAGCAGCTTGACTAGCGCTACTTACGAGCAGTACTTC
TRBJ2-1 | . | TRBD2 | 16 | TRBV6-2/TRBV6-3 | CASSHIGTSGNNEQFF | TGTGCCAGCAGTCACATCGGGACTAGCGGGAATAATGAGCAGTTCTTC
TRBJ2-1 | . | . | 14 | TRBV7-2 | CASRLGPAFKEQFF | TGTGCCAGCCGCTTAGGTCCAGCTTTCAAGGAGCAGTTCTTC
TRBJ2-5 | . | . | 16 | TRBV2 | CASSEAGRGRQETQYF | TGTGCCAGCAGTGAAGCCGGCAGGGGGAGGCAAGAGACCCAGTACTTC
TRBJ1-2 | few | . | 14 | TRBV7-8 | CATPGPGESDGYTF | TGTGCCACCCCAGGACCAGGGGAGTCAGATGGCTACACCTTC
TRBJ2-2 | . | TRBD2 | 13 | TRBV12-3/TRBV12-4 | CASSGGVTGELFF | TGTGCCAGCAGTGGGGGGGTGACCGGGGAGCTGTTTTTT
TRBJ2-7 | many | TRBD1 | 15 | TRBV7-2 | CASSLGDRASYEQYF | TGTGCCAGCAGCTTAGGGGACAGGGCCTCCTACGAGCAGTACTTC
TRBJ1-5 | few | TRBD1 | 17 | TRBV3-1 | CASSQGATGLLLQPQHF | TGTGCCAGCAGCCAAGGGGCGACAGGGTTACTATTGCAGCCCCAGCATTTT
TRBJ1-3 | few | TRBD1 | 16 | TRBV4-1 | CASSQARDRAGNTIYF | TGCGCCAGCAGCCAAGCCCGGGACAGGGCTGGAAACACCATATATTTT
TRBJ2-2 | . | TRBD2 | 18 | TRBV5-4 | CASSPMTSGPANTGELFF | TGTGCCAGCAGCCCGATGACTAGCGGCCCAGCGAACACCGGGGAGCTGTTTTTT
TRBJ2-6 | . | . | 15 | TRBV9 | CASSVEGAGANVLTF | TGTGCCAGCAGCGTAGAGGGGGCTGGGGCCAACGTCCTGACTTTC
TRBJ2-5 | . | . | 16 | TRBV7-8 | CASSATRLVRSQTQYF | TGTGCCAGCAGCGCGACCCGTCTAGTAAGGTCCCAGACCCAGTACTTC
TRBJ1-1 | . | . | 15 | TRBV28 | CASSLSPGNLLEAFF | TGTGCCAGCAGTTTGAGCCCAGGGAATCTCCTTGAAGCTTTCTTT
TRBJ1-1 | few | . | 17 | TRBV28 | CASSVISTAAANTEAFF | TGTGCCAGCAGTGTGATTTCGACAGCGGCAGCGAACACTGAAGCTTTCTTT
TRBJ2-7 | . | TRBD1 | 15 | TRBV4-1 | CASSSIETGVVLQYF | TGCGCCAGCAGCTCTATAGAAACAGGGGTTGTACTGCAGTACTTC
TRBJ1-1 | . | TRBD1 | 14 | TRBV10-3 | CAIGGTGGDTEAFF | TGTGCCATCGGGGGCACAGGGGGGGACACTGAAGCTTTCTTT
TRBJ1-4 | few | TRBD1 | 15 | TRBV7-2 | CASSLVQGGNEKLFF | TGTGCCAGCAGCTTAGTTCAGGGGGGAAATGAAAAACTGTTTTTT
TRBJ2-7 | few | . | 14 | TRBV6-1 | CASRGPGSSYEQYF | TGTGCCAGCAGGGGTCCGGGGAGCTCCTACGAGCAGTACTTC
TRBJ2-1 | . | . | 16 | TRBV11-2 | CASSLVPRNSYNEQFF | TGTGCCAGCAGCTTAGTTCCTAGGAACTCCTACAATGAGCAGTTCTTC
TRBJ1-1 | many | . | 13 | TRBV7-8 | CASSLAGAAEAFF | TGTGCCAGCAGCTTAGCAGGGGCGGCTGAAGCTTTCTTT
TRBJ2-1 | few | . | 15 | TRBV5-1 | CASSFLNSSYNEQFF | TGCGCCAGCAGCTTTTTGAACAGCTCCTACAATGAGCAGTTCTTC
TRBJ2-7 | . | . | 12 | TRBV12-3/TRBV12-4 | CASSLIREEQYF | TGTGCCAGCAGTTTGATCAGGGAGGAGCAGTACTTC
TRBJ2-3 | many | . | 16 | TRBV7-2 | CASSPSTSPSTDTQYF | TGTGCCAGCAGCCCCTCGACTAGTCCTAGCACAGATACGCAGTATTTT
TRBJ1-1 | once | . | 12 | TRBV12-3/TRBV12-4 | CASSLIGRRAFF | TGTGCCAGCAGTTTGATTGGGCGACGAGCTTTCTTT
TRBJ2-1 | few | . | 10 | TRBV20-1 | CSARKTEQFF | TGCAGTGCTAGAAAAACCGAACAGTTCTTC
TRBJ2-7 | . | . | 14 | TRBV11-2 | CASSHGRGFGEQYF | TGTGCCAGCAGCCACGGGCGGGGTTTCGGCGAGCAGTACTTC
TRBJ1-1 | . | . | 13 | TRBV19 | CASSDTLSTEAFF | TGTGCCAGTAGTGATACTCTGAGCACTGAAGCTTTCTTT
TRBJ2-3 | few | TRBD1 | 14 | TRBV7-9 | CASSAGTGSDTQYF | TGTGCCAGCAGCGCGGGGACAGGGTCAGATACGCAGTATTTT
TRBJ1-1 | . | TRBD1 | 17 | TRBV7-9 | CASSSGTGFGMNTESFF | TGTGCCAGCAGCTCCGGGACAGGGTTCGGGATGAACACTGAATCTTTCTTT